This TCR beta chain was documented in a study of cytomegalovirus exposure and HLA in healthy donors listed by TCRdb under 2017. Notes on the research overall: An earlier analysis of some 600 of the donors reported approximately 280 Gb of sequence data and 90 million to 120 million unique TCR beta sequences obtained from about 180 million T cells. Approximately 300 gigabases of sequencing data and around 80 million unique TCR sequences made up an early release that covered around 640 HLA-typed donors. The genetic ancestry cluster associated with self-reported Caucasian donors included roughly four fifths of the 350 to 500 genotyped donors. The aim of the study was to test whether cataloging public T cell receptors could identify signatures of past pathogen exposure. The T cell repertoires of under 700 subjects were profiled by immunosequencing and related to cytomegalovirus serostatus. A separate validation cohort of roughly 110 different subjects was used in addition to the 666-subject first cohort. The study combined high-throughput TCR immunosequencing, statistical association of individual TCRs with disease status, and machine learning to predict cytomegalovirus infection status. To study patterns of TCR occurrence, a later analysis re-analyzed previously published TCR beta repertoires from 666 donors and added high-resolution HLA genotyping. Rather than drawing on any new phenotypic data, the later analysis identified candidate immune exposures from TCR beta sequences and the way those sequences occurred across donors. An earlier analysis of fewer than 700 of the donors applied high-throughput TCR beta sequencing to assess whether each TCR beta V gene segment acted as functional or pseudogenic. Donor age, sex, ethnicity and CMV serostatus were collected together with the repertoire data. Genome-wide SNP genotypes for about 60% of the roughly 700 donors were used in a later genetic analysis, which treated that subset as a discovery cohort. All discovery cohort repertoires had been generated using a single sequencing platform. HLA typing covered class I and class II loci at four-digit resolution. Typing coverage varied by locus: roughly 629-640 donors for A, B, C, DRB1 and DQB1; approximately 520 for DQA1; more than 600 for DPA1; 400 to 480 for DPB1. About five DR-DQ haplotypes were treated as single units for association and clustering because of strong linkage in the cohort. Among about 370 genotyped donors of the cohort, an average of about 220,000 unique TCR beta nucleotide sequences was sequenced per donor, of which about 20% were non-productive.

The CDR3 measures 17 amino acids from cysteine to phenylalanine. Just CDR3 DNA is preserved here, 51 bases in frame from base 1. CDR1 and CDR2 are drawn from the germline V gene (reference sequence): LNHDA, SQIVND. Trimming at the junction amounts to 4 bases on V and 4 bases on J, and the germline ends lie 22 bases apart. A note on this clone: Its antigen remains undetermined. Base qualities are missing; no much larger clone stands one base away.

The cohort consisted of more than 650 healthy bone marrow donors. At the time of sampling, all cohort members were nominally healthy, though unrecorded immune exposures were likely present. The donor tested CMV seropositive, placing the donor among the roughly 300 seropositive members of the cohort. A peripheral blood sample was collected from each donor, and TCR beta sequencing was performed on peripheral blood mononuclear cells. The Qiagen DNeasy Blood Extraction Kit was used to extract genomic DNA from the blood cell samples. General conclusions and limits of the study: In a later analysis, HLA-associated TCR beta chains were found to be more clonally expanded and to have lower generation probabilities than equally common non-associated chains. Some 15 rarely observed V segments, including chromosome 9 orphons, were excluded from the earlier analysis of approximately 600 of the donors because counts were too low. Roughly uniform sequencing depth across donors was assumed in presence/absence analyses, although this assumption may not hold. Linkage disequilibrium might explain the correlated functional status among segregating V segments, but an unknown experimental factor could not be ruled out. The classifier was reported to diagnose cytomegalovirus status with high specificity and sensitivity in both the original cohort and the validation cohort. Because HLA typing was missing for some donors at each locus, association tests included only the typed subset. The authors suggested that the approach could potentially be generalized to other disease states and immunological phenotypes. Most CMV-associated TCR beta chains appeared to be HLA-restricted in a later analysis, and the HLA associations seemed to be driven largely by CMV exposure. In an earlier analysis of some 540 of the donors, most TCR beta V segments appeared in productive rearrangements about 87% or about 30% of the time, broadly matching IMGT annotations. A later genetic analysis reported fewer N-insertions in productive TCRs among donors in an Asian-associated ancestry cluster than the approximately 670-donor mean. According to a later analysis, parvovirus B19, influenza, CMV and Epstein-Barr virus appeared linked to several top co-occurrence clusters. Assigning TCR associations to individual alleles was difficult when HLA alleles, especially DR and DQ, strongly co-occurred. Most TCR sequences were observed very rarely across donors, whereas some public TCRs were present in many individuals. Some IMGT-functional V segments, including TRBV6-2 and TRBV6-3, could not be distinguished by the 87-base-pair reads and were therefore excluded. A later analysis found that TCR association rates varied across HLA loci, with DRB1 alleles showing the most associated TCRs and HLA-C alleles the fewest. In a later genetic analysis, a missense DCLRE1C variant was associated with V-gene and J-gene trimming of TCR beta chains, and the association was replicated in an independent cohort. A group of highly shared sequence variants was considered likely to be a technical artifact of the sequencing pipeline. In vitro tests confirmed that a few of the cytomegalovirus-associated TCR beta chains recognize cytomegalovirus antigens. A later analysis associated 16,951 TCR beta sequences with specific HLA alleles at a false discovery rate of 0.05. A further reported finding was that TCR beta sequences accurately predicted the HLA-A and HLA-B alleles for most subjects in the first cohort. Only TCR beta chains were sequenced in this cohort, and the absence of alpha or paired-chain data limited detectable features. CMV serostatus was the only immune exposure information available for the cohort. In the study, some 160 TCR beta chains were listed as associated with cytomegalovirus.

Libraries came from the immunoSEQ multiplex PCR assay. The multiplex PCR relied on a mix of 60 forward primers for TCR Vbeta segments and 13 reverse primers for TCR Jbeta segments. The CDR3 region of rearranged TCR beta genes was amplified from genomic DNA with a multiplex PCR assay. On the Illumina HiSeq System, the amplified TCR beta libraries were sequenced as 87-base-pair reads. In the original analysis: In a later analysis, tens of millions of unique TCR beta chains were counted across the 650 to 750 repertoires, and around 10 million of these chains were shared by at least two donors. Raw reads were error-corrected and collapsed into unique sequences with a nearest-neighbor algorithm that merged closely related sequences to remove PCR and sequencing errors. To assign V, D and J gene segments, CDR3 sequences were aligned to IMGT reference sequences. For a sequence to be retained, a match of at least six nucleotides was required to both a V gene segment and a J gene segment. A rearrangement counted as productive if the CDR3 had no stop codons and remained in frame with V and J, and every other rearrangement counted as non-productive. CDR3 was defined by IMGT convention, running from the second conserved V-encoded cysteine to the conserved J-encoded phenylalanine. The earlier analysis of 587 of the donors excluded sequences that lacked an unambiguous match to a single V gene segment. In an earlier analysis of approximately 560 of the donors, a V segment was called functional when productive rearrangements were above 56.7%, and segregating when the standard deviation between donors exceeded 5%. To diagnose cytomegalovirus status from the catalog of TCR beta chain sequences, a statistical classification framework was built. V and J gene assignment, in a later analysis, came from comparing TCR nucleotide sequences with IMGT/GENE-DB human TR gene sequences. In a later analysis, CDR3 sequences and most-parsimonious VDJ recombination scenarios were assigned using the TCRdist pipeline. In a later analysis, every TCR beta chain was defined by the combination of its CDR3 amino acid sequence and its V-gene family, and reads without a unique V-gene family were dropped. As a way to deal with suspected cross-contamination and a sequencing artifact, a later analysis dropped over 550 nucleotide sequences that were highly shared and had low generation probability. For each public chain, a later analysis derived a clonal expansion index from normalized ranks of inferred template counts within each repertoire. In a later analysis, generation probabilities were computed using a VDJ recombination model fitted to out-of-frame rearrangements, and the results were checked against IGoR. In a later analysis, hypergeometric tests were used to score TCR-TCR, TCR-HLA and TCR-CMV co-occurrence, with a repertoire-size bias correction applied to TCR pairs. A later analysis estimated false discovery rates by permuting HLA or CMV assignments 20 times. In a later analysis, co-occurring TCRs were grouped using DBSCAN, with TCRdist sequence similarity added in when clustering inside HLA-allele-positive subsets. Repertoires with fewer than 30,000 or more than 120,000 public chains, plus five repertoires with anomalous nucleotide sharing, were excluded from co-occurrence clustering. Drawn from immuneACCESS, this table holds only the in-frame rearrangements with V and J called that TCRdb kept. Clones are partly lost; checked studies trace under half to an unresolved V gene and leave the rest unexplained. That table gives V, J and clone size, and the DNA gave D and trimming. The sample data list approximately 200,000 clones, and around 79% of these were observed just once. Together, the top ten hold roughly 4.5% of the sample.

Material: PBMCs. The TCR was taken from a woman aged 25 to 39 in good health and CMV-seropositive. Rearrangement joined TRBV19 to TRBJ1-1; perhaps TRBD1 is the D gene, with 6 bases matching. The CDR3 here reads CASSTQTGHWLGTEAFF. DNA sequence: TGTGCCAGTAGTACGCAGACAGGCCATTGGTTGGGCACTGAAGCTTTCTTT. Where the CDR3 stops, the reference TRBV19 and TRBJ1-1 genes take over; the full variable domain is DGGITQSPKYLFRKEGQNVTLSCEQNLNHDAMYWYRQDPGQGLRLIYYSQIVNDFQKGDIAEGYSVSREKKESFPLTVTSAQKNPTAFYLCASSTQTGHWLGTEAFFGQGTRLTVV.